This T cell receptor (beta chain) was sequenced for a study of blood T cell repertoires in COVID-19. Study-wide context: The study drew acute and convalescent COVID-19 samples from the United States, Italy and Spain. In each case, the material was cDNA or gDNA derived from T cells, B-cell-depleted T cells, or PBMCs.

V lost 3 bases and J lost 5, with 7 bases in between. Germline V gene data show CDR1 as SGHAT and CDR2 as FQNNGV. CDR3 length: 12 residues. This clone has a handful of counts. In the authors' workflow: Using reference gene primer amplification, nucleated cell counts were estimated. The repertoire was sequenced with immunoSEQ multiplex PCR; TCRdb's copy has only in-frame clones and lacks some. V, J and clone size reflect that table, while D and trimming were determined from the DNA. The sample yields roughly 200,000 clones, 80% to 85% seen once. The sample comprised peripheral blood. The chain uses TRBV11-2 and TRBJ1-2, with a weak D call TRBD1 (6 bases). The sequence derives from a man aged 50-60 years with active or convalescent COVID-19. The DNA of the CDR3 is TGTGCCAGCAGCTTTCAGGGGTATGGCTACACCTTC. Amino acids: CASSFQGYGYTF. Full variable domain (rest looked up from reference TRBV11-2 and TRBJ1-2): EAGVAQSPRYKIIEKRQSVAFWCNPISGHATLYWYQQILGQGPKLLIQFQNNGVVDDSQLPKDRFSAERLKGVDSTLKIQPAKLEDSAVYLCASSFQGYGYTFGSGTRLTVV.